This T cell receptor beta chain came from a study of blood T cell repertoires in COVID-19. Across the study: Researchers got acute and convalescent COVID-19 samples from the United States, Italy and Spain. PBMCs, B-cell-depleted T cells, or T cells provided the cDNA or gDNA that made up the material.

Seattle researchers signed up patients amid active infection and tracked them longitudinally. With 4 bases clipped from V and 7 bases from J, the junction kept 6 bases outside the gene matches. The CDR3 contains 15 residues. The germline V gene has CDR1 LNHDA and CDR2 SQIVND (reference sequence). In the original workflow: The authors estimated nucleated cell counts from reference gene primer amplification. TCRdb keeps only in-frame clones here, not all; method: immunoSEQ multiplex PCR. V, J and clone size were drawn from that table, and D and trimming were deduced from the DNA. The repertoire consists of roughly 230,000 clones, with nearly 90% occurring once and the leading ten covering approximately 2.1%.

The rearrangement uses TRBV19 and TRBJ2-1; 11 bases are a match to TRBD1. This receptor was obtained from a woman aged 60 to 75 with COVID-19, enrolled during active disease. The sequenced material came from peripheral blood. The CDR3 loop is CASSRTGGVRNEQFF. The CDR3, as DNA: TGTGCCAGTAGTAGGACAGGGGGCGTGAGGAATGAGCAGTTCTTC.